These 5 T cell receptor beta chains were sequenced from one sample in a study of blood T cell repertoires in COVID-19. TCRdb's copy holds only in-frame clones and misses some; the assay was immunoSEQ multiplex PCR. The sample has more than 95,000 clones, approximately 74% seen once. Sequencing was done on a sample of peripheral blood. Every receptor here comes from a man between 60 and 70 years old with acute or convalescent COVID-19.

The chain uses TRBV24-1 and TRBJ1-3, with a tentative D call TRBD1 (6 bases). The CDR3 loop spans 14 amino acids. From germline, CDR1 is KGHDR and CDR2 SFDVKD. V was pared by 7 bases and J by 2 bases, with 11 bases between. CDR3 loop: CATSSGDPGNTIYF. CDR3 in DNA: TGTGCCACCAGCTCAGGGGACCCTGGAAACACCATATATTTT.

This chain joins TRBV24-1 and TRBJ2-5, with 8 bases aligning to TRBD1. CDR1 and CDR2 from the germline V gene are KGHDR and SFDVKD. This CDR3 has 15 amino acids. V dropped 5 bases and J dropped 5; count of bases not matched to a gene: 9. CDR3 amino acids: CATSGTGGMVETQYF. CDR3 nucleotide sequence: TGTGCCACCAGTGGCACAGGGGGAATGGTGGAGACCCAGTACTTC.

This chain connects TRBV18 to TRBJ1-1, with D hard to call. The CDR3 length is 13 residues. Germline CDR1 and CDR2: KGHSH and LQKENI. Trimming shortened V by 5 bases and J by 5 bases, and 12 bases separated the two germline ends. The CDR3 DNA sequence: TGTGCCAGCTCAGATTTAGTGGAGACTGAAGCTTTCTTT. Amino acid sequence: CASSDLVETEAFF.

The gene calls are TRBV2 and TRBJ2-5; maybe TRBD2 (6 bases). Trimming took off 6 bases at V and 2 bases at J, with 10 bases between the two ends. Germline assignment: CDR1 SNHLY and CDR2 FYNNEI. This CDR3 spans 13 amino acids. CDR3 loop: CASSPGDQETQYF. The CDR3 DNA is TGTGCCAGCAGCCCGGGAGATCAAGAGACCCAGTACTTC.

This sequence joins TRBV19 and TRBJ2-1, with D possibly TRBD1 on 6 matching bases. V lost 4 bases and J 0 bases, leaving 22 bases between the germline ends. The length of the CDR3 is 19 residues. Per the germline V gene, CDR1 is LNHDA and CDR2 is SQIVND (reference sequence). CDR3 amino acids: CASSTRLGAGGSSYNEQFF. The CDR3 DNA reads TGTGCCAGTAGTACTAGGTTGGGGGCCGGCGGTAGCTCCTACAATGAGCAGTTCTTC.